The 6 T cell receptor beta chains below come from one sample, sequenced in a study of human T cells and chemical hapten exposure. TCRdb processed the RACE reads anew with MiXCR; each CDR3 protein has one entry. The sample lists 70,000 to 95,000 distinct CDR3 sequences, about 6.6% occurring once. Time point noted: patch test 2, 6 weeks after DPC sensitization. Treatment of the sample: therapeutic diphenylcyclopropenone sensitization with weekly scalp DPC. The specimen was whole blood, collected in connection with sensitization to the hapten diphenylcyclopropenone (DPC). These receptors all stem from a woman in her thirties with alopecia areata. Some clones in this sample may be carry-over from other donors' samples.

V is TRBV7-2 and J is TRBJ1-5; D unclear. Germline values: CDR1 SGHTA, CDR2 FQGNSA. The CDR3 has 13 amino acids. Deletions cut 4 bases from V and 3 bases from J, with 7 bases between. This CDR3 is CASSSLNNQPQHF. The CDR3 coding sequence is TGTGCCAGCAGCTCCCTAAACAATCAGCCCCAGCATTTT.

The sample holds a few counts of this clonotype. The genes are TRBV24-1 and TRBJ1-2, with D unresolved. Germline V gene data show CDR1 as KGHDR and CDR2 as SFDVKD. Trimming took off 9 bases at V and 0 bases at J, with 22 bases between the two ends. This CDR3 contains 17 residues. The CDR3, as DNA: TGTGCCACCTGTTTTCCCCCCAAGACCGATTCTAACTATGGCTACACCTTC. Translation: CATCFPPKTDSNYGYTF.

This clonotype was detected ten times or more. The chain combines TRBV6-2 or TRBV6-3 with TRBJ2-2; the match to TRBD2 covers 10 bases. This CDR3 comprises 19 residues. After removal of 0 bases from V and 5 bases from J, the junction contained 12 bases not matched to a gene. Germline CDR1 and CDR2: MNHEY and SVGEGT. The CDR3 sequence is CASSYSTLLAGYHTGELFF. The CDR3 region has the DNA TGTGCCAGCAGTTACTCGACCCTACTAGCGGGGTACCATACCGGGGAGCTGTTTTTT.

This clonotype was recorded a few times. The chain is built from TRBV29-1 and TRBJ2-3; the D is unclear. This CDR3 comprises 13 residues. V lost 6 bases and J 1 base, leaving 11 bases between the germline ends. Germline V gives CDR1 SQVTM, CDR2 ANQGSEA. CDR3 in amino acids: CSVTLPGTDTQYF. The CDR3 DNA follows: TGCAGCGTCACCTTGCCCGGCACAGATACGCAGTATTTT.

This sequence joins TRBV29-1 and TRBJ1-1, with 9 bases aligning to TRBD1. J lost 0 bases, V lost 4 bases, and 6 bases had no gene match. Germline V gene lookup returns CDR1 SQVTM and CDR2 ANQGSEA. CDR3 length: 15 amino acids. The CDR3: CSVATGGFLNTEAFF. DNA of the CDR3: TGCAGCGTTGCCACAGGGGGCTTTTTGAACACTGAAGCTTTCTTT.

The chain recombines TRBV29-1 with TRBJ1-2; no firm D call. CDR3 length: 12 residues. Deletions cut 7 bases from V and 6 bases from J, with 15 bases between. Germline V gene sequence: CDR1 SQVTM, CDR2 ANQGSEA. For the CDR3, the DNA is TGCAGCGCCGTAGGGAATAAGGATGGCTACACCTTC. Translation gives CSAVGNKDGYTF.